This T cell receptor beta chain was sequenced in a study of blood T cell repertoires in COVID-19. Looked up from germline, CDR1 is SGHAT and CDR2 is FQNNGV. The CDR3 runs to 14 residues. Clones were read by immunoSEQ multiplex PCR, and TCRdb kept only the in-frame ones, dropping some. The table shows roughly 260,000 clones, with roughly nine tenths occurring only once. Worth noting for this clone: At one boundary the junction diverges from the germline segment, which might be a read error.

The chain has TRBV11-2 and TRBJ2-3, with TRBD1 matching 10 bases. The clonotype comes from a woman in her 30s with acute COVID-19. Sequenced sample: PBMCs or T cells enriched from blood (not recorded which). CDR3 residues: CASSRTGGTDMQYF. DNA for the CDR3: TGTGCCAGCAGCAGGACAGGGGGTACAGATATGCAGTATTTT.